The 23 T cell receptor beta chains listed next were all sequenced from one sample in a study of T cell repertoires in cytomegalovirus infection. Via MiXCR, TCRdb re-called the reads, giving one row per CDR3 protein. The sample holds about 400,000 distinct CDR3 sequences; around 18% are singletons and the top ten take roughly 9%. The source material was PBMCs. The origin of the receptors is a human donor in good health (CMV status not recorded). Some clones in this sample may be carry-over from other donors' samples.

This clonotype was seen many times. This rearrangement joins TRBV27 to TRBJ2-1, with D hard to call. Germline CDR1 and CDR2: MNHEY and SMNVEV (reference sequence). Trimming took 6 bases from V and 7 from J, leaving 13 bases between them. The CDR3 is 13 amino acids. CDR3 region: CASSNRPKNEQFF. CDR3 DNA: TGTGCCAGCAGCAACCGCCCGAAGAATGAGCAGTTCTTC.

This clonotype was seen at least ten times. The V and J genes are TRBV20-1 and TRBJ2-1, with a weak D call TRBD2 (6 bases). The CDR3 is 15 amino acids. Germline CDR1 DFQATT, CDR2 SNEGSKA (reference sequence). V lost 6 bases, J lost 5 bases, and 20 bases lay in between. CDR3 coding DNA: TGCAGTGCCAGCTTAGGAGGGTGGGGGAACAATGAGCAGTTCTTC. Residues: CSASLGGWGNNEQFF.

The table lists this clonotype with many counts. V usage is TRBV10-3 and J usage is TRBJ2-3, with 7 nucleotides matching TRBD2. CDR3 length equals 15 residues. Germline values: CDR1 ENHRY, CDR2 SYGVKD. V was clipped by 0 bases and J by 7 bases; unmatched bases: 7. Here the CDR3 DNA reads TGTGCCATCAGTGAGTCGGCGGGGGACCCGCATACGCAGTATTTT. Translating it yields CAISESAGDPHTQYF.

This chain uses TRBV7-4 with TRBJ2-2, with D possibly being TRBD1 (6 bases). V dropped 7 bases and J dropped 4 bases, with 10 bases sitting between them. The germline gives CDR1 SGHVT, CDR2 SQSDAQ. The CDR3 runs 13 residues. DNA for the CDR3: TGTGCCAGCAATAGGGGGACCACCGGGGAGCTGTTTTTT. Translating gives CASNRGTTGELFF.

This clonotype was seen a few times. V gene TRBV20-1 combines with J gene TRBJ2-7; weak D call: TRBD1 (6 bases). Germline CDR1 DFQATT, CDR2 SNEGSKA (reference sequence). V lost 2 bases to trimming and J lost 2 bases, with 13 bases between them. The CDR3 is made up of 14 amino acids. The CDR3 here is CSARKSGQTYEQYF. CDR3 DNA sequence: TGCAGTGCTAGAAAGAGTGGACAGACCTACGAGCAGTACTTC.

CDR3 loop: CASSSRQGGNSPLHF. CDR3 in DNA: TGTGCCAGCAGCTCAAGACAGGGTGGCAATTCACCCCTCCACTTT. V gene TRBV5-6 combines with J gene TRBJ1-6; 7 bases are shared with TRBD1. Germline CDR1 reads SGHDT; CDR2 reads YYEEEE. CDR3 length equals 15 residues. Germline trimming cut 3 bases from V and 7 bases from J; bases unmatched to any gene: 7. Looking up the rest from reference TRBV5-6 and TRBJ1-6 gives the full variable domain: DAGVTQSPTHLIKTRGQQVTLRCSPKSGHDTVSWYQQALGQGPQFIFQYYEEEERQRGNFPDRFSGHQFPNYSSELNVNALLLGDSALYLCASSSRQGGNSPLHFGNGTRLTVT.

This clonotype has just a few counts. The junction and the germline gene differ at one end; a read error may be behind it. The V call is TRBV10-3, the J call TRBJ2-1; D gene unclear. The CDR3 is made up of 14 amino acids. Per germline, CDR1 ENHRY and CDR2 SYGVKD. The chain's CDR3 is CSISVVGPYNEQFF. CDR3 bases: TGTTCCATCAGTGTCGTCGGGCCCTACAATGAGCAGTTCTTC.

The rearrangement uses TRBV12-3 or TRBV12-4 and TRBJ1-3; D is possibly TRBD1 (6 bases). CDR3 size: 19 residues. The V end was cut by 6 bases, the J end by 3 bases, with 27 bases between. CDR3: CASSPNRVSHSGGGNTIYF. The CDR3 DNA reads as TGTGCCAGCAGCCCGAACAGGGTTTCTCATAGCGGTGGTGGAAACACCATATATTTT.

This clonotype has only a few counts. The V gene is TRBV5-1, the J gene TRBJ2-6; possibly TRBD2 for D (5 bases). From germline, CDR1 is SGHRS and CDR2 YFSETQ. V lost 0 bases and J 4 bases, leaving 8 bases between the germline ends. This CDR3 has 15 residues. The CDR3 region is CASSLDTGGANVLTF. CDR3 in DNA: TGCGCCAGCAGCTTGGATACGGGAGGGGCCAACGTCCTGACTTTC.

This clonotype has a count of ten or more. The chain has TRBV7-9 and TRBJ1-4; D not resolved. V lost 5 bases and J lost 2, with 12 bases in between. This CDR3 has 15 residues. CDR1 and CDR2 (germline): SEHNR, FQNEAQ (reference sequence). The CDR3 loop reads CASSPSYGTNEKLFF. CDR3 DNA sequence: TGTGCCAGCAGCCCCTCGTACGGGACTAATGAAAAACTGTTTTTT. The full variable domain, its missing parts supplied by reference TRBV7-9 and TRBJ1-4, is DTGVSQNPRHKITKRGQNVTFRCDPISEHNRLYWYRQTLGQGPEFLTYFQNEAQLEKSRLLSDRFSAERPKGSFSTLEIQRTEQGDSAMYLCASSPSYGTNEKLFFGSGTQLSVL.

This clonotype was observed a handful of times. V and J are TRBV4-3 and TRBJ2-1; D gene ambiguous. Germline-derived CDR1 and CDR2 are LGHNA and YSLEER. The CDR3 consists of 14 residues. Trimming took 0 bases from V and 8 from J, leaving 11 bases between them. CDR3 in amino acids: CASSQETVTDEQFF. CDR3 nucleotides: TGCGCCAGCAGCCAAGAAACGGTGACGGATGAGCAGTTCTTC.

The rearrangement uses TRBV2 and TRBJ2-1; D gene ambiguous. V dropped 4 bases and J dropped 2 bases, with 12 bases sitting between them. This CDR3 has 15 residues. Germline V gives CDR1 SNHLY, CDR2 FYNNEI. CDR3 DNA: TGTGCCAGCAGTGTAAACCCTGGGCCCTACAATGAGCAGTTCTTC. This codes for CASSVNPGPYNEQFF.

The rearrangement joins TRBV12-3 or TRBV12-4 to TRBJ2-1, with TRBD2 matching over 8 bases. CDR3 size: 15 residues. Unmatched junction bases numbered 7, after V lost 1 base and J lost 8 bases. CDR3 DNA sequence: TGTGCCAGCAGTTTAGGCGGTAGCGGGACTTATGAGCAGTTCTTC. Translated, it gives CASSLGGSGTYEQFF.

This clonotype was recorded a few times. CDR3 sequence reads: CASSLLMGPNEQFF. DNA of the CDR3: TGTGCCAGCAGCTTACTGATGGGTCCCAATGAGCAGTTCTTC. The gene calls are TRBV7-9 and TRBJ2-1; no reliable D call. CDR1 is SEHNR, CDR2 FQNEAQ, per germline (reference sequence). The ends were cut back, 2 bases at V and 6 bases at J, with 11 bases in the middle. This CDR3 contains 14 residues.

The chain joins TRBV19 to TRBJ2-4; the match to TRBD1 covers 8 bases. After removal of 0 bases from V and 6 bases from J, the junction contained 4 bases not matched to a gene. CDR3 size: 15 residues. Germline assignment: CDR1 LNHDA and CDR2 SQIVND (reference sequence). This CDR3 is CASSIDFGQGNIQYF. CDR3 nucleotide sequence: TGTGCCAGTAGTATAGATTTCGGACAGGGAAACATTCAGTACTTC. The whole variable domain, remainder taken from reference TRBV19 and TRBJ2-4, is DGGITQSPKYLFRKEGQNVTLSCEQNLNHDAMYWYRQDPGQGLRLIYYSQIVNDFQKGDIAEGYSVSREKKESFPLTVTSAQKNPTAFYLCASSIDFGQGNIQYFGAGTRLSVL.

The chain couples TRBV5-1 to TRBJ2-3; TRBD2 matches 8 bases. This CDR3 spans 15 amino acids. Germline V gives CDR1 SGHRS, CDR2 YFSETQ. With V trimmed by 1 base and J by 3 bases, 4 bases remained unmatched. The CDR3: CASSLNQRGTDTQYF. CDR3 coding DNA: TGCGCCAGCAGCTTGAACCAGCGGGGGACAGATACGCAGTATTTT.

In regard to this clonotype: Its ends do not fully match the called genes, so a read error is possible. The gene calls are TRBV6-2 or TRBV6-3 and TRBJ2-7; TRBD1 matches at 7 bases. Germline V gene data show CDR1 as MNHEY and CDR2 as SVGEGT. The length of the CDR3 is 15 residues. The CDR3 sequence: CASRTPGQSSDEQYF. The CDR3 bases are TGTGCCAGCAGAACTCCGGGACAGTCCTCCGACGAGCAGTACTTC.

This clonotype was recorded a few times. This chain connects TRBV29-1 to TRBJ2-3; D may match TRBD1 or TRBD2 (6 bases each). Between the trimmed V and J ends, which lost 6 bases and 5 bases, there was a span of 15 bases. The CDR3 spans 13 residues. The V gene's germline CDR1 is SQVTM and CDR2 ANQGSEA. The DNA for the CDR3 is TGCAGCGTCACGAGGGGGGCCTTAGATACGCAGTATTTT. The encoded protein is CSVTRGALDTQYF.

This clonotype was detected ten times or more. The chain couples TRBV7-2 to TRBJ1-2; D ambiguous. Germline CDR1 SGHTA, CDR2 FQGNSA. The CDR3 spans 13 residues. Trimming took off 3 bases at V and 1 base at J, with 6 bases between the two ends. The CDR3, as DNA: TGTGCCAGCAGCTTCCGGGATAACTATGGCTACACCTTC. Its protein product is CASSFRDNYGYTF.

This clonotype was seen many times. J is TRBJ2-5 and V is TRBV7-8; no reliable D call. The CDR3 spans 13 residues. Per germline, CDR1 SGHVS and CDR2 FQNEAQ. V lost 1 base and J lost 3, with 6 bases in between. In nucleotides, the CDR3 is TGTGCCAGCAGCTTAGGCCCGGAAGAGACCCAGTACTTC. It translates to CASSLGPEETQYF.

This clonotype was detected a few times. The chain uses TRBV19 and TRBJ1-5, with D maybe TRBD1 (5 bases). The CDR3 contains 15 residues. The germline V gene has CDR1 LNHDA and CDR2 SQIVND (reference sequence). V was shortened by 2 bases and J by 5 bases, with 13 bases between the two germline ends. The CDR3 DNA follows: TGTGCCAGTAGTATAAGGACGCAGGGTGATCAGCCCCAGCATTTT. The encoded protein is CASSIRTQGDQPQHF.

V usage is TRBV7-9 and J usage is TRBJ2-5, with D tentatively TRBD2 (5 bases). The V and J ends lost 5 bases and 3 bases respectively, with 13 bases between them. The germline V gene encodes CDR1 SEHNR and CDR2 FQNEAQ (reference sequence). CDR3 length equals 14 residues. The CDR3 DNA reads as TGTGCCAGCAGCCCACCGATCGGGGAAGAGACCCAGTACTTC. Translated: CASSPPIGEETQYF.

This clonotype has a count of ten or more. V usage is TRBV4-1 and J usage is TRBJ1-3; TRBD1 might be the D (6 bases). Per the germline V gene, CDR1 is MGHRA and CDR2 is YSYEKL. The CDR3 has 18 residues. Trimming stripped 3 bases from V and 2 bases from J, with 20 bases between. CDR3 bases: TGCGCCAGCAGCCATCCGCCCGGACAGTTTCATCCTGGAAACACCATATATTTT. It encodes CASSHPPGQFHPGNTIYF.